This TCR beta chain emerged from a study of T cell changes during pregnancy in multiple sclerosis (dated by TCRdb to between 2018 and 2021). For the wider study: In women with multiple sclerosis, the researchers looked at how the T cell repertoire shifted as pregnancy progressed.

A word on this clone: No cognate antigen has been identified for it. It has no much larger one-base neighbor in the sample; base qualities were not kept.

CDR1 and CDR2, looked up from the germline V gene, are SGDLS and YYNGEE. Here V drops 0 bases and J drops 6 bases, and the junction holds 14 bases not matched to any gene. Reading from cysteine to phenylalanine, the CDR3 counts 19 amino acids. Only CDR3 DNA is held: 57 bases, read in frame from base 1. Libraries came from the immunoSEQ multiplex PCR assay. The table comes from immuneACCESS by way of TCRdb, which keeps in-frame sequences with V and J called. Part of the clones is missing from these tables; in studies checked, under half for an unresolved V gene and the rest for unknown reasons. This sample is represented by approximately 100,000 clones; roughly 93% of them were singletons. The ten largest clones add up to approximately 0.88% of the sample.

The rearrangement combines TRBV9 with TRBJ2-2; TRBD2 agrees with 10 junctional bases. This TCR was recovered from a female donor with multiple sclerosis, enrolled in a pregnancy study. This specimen was peripheral blood, taken before pregnancy. This receptor carries the CDR3 CASSVAGLADHLGPGELFF. The DNA sequence reads TGTGCCAGCAGCGTAGCCGGACTAGCGGACCACCTAGGCCCCGGGGAGCTGTTTTTT.